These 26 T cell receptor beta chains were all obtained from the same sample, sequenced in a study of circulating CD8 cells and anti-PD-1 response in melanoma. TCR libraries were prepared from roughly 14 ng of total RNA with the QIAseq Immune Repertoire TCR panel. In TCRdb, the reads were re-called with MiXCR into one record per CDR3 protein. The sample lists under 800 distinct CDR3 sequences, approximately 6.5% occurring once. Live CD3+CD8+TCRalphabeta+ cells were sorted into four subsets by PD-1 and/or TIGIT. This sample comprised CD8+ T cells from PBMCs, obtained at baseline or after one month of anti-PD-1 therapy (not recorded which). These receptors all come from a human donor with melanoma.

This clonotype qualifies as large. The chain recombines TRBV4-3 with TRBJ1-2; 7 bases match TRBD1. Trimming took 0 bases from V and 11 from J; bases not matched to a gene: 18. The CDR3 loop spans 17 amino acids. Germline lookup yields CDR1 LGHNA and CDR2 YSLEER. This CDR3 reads CASSQDLGGGTDSSYTF. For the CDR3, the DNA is TGCGCCAGCAGCCAAGATCTAGGGGGCGGAACGGATTCCTCATACACCTTC.

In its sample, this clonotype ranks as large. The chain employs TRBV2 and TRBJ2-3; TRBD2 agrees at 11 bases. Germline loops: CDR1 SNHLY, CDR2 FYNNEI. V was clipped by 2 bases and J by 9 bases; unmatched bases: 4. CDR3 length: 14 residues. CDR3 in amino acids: CASSELAGGRTQYF. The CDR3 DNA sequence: TGTGCCAGCAGTGAACTAGCGGGAGGAAGGACGCAGTATTTT.

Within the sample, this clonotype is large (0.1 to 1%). The CDR3 DNA is TGTGCCAGCTCTGCTGGATACGAGCAGTACTTC. Amino acid sequence: CASSAGYEQYF. This rearrangement joins TRBV6-5 to TRBJ2-7; D not resolved. The germline CDR1 and CDR2 sequences are MNHEY and SVGAGI. The CDR3 length is 11 residues. V was clipped by 8 bases and J by 4 bases, with 9 bases between them.

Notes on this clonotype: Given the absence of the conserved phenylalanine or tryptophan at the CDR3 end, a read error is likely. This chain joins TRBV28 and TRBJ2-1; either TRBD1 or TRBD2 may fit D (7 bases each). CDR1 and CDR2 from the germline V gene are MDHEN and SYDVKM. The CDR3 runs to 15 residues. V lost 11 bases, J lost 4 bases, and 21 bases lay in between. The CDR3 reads CAFRGGGSLYNEQFL. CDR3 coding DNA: TGTGCCTTCAGGGGGGGCGGTTCCCTATACAATGAGCAGTTCCTC.

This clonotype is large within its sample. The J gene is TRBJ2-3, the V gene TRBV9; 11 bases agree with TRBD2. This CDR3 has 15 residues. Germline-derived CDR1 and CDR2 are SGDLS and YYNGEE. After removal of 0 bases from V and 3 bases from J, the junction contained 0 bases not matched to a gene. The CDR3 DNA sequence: TGTGCCAGCAGCGTAGGGACTAGCGGGACAGATACGCAGTATTTT. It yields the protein CASSVGTSGTDTQYF.

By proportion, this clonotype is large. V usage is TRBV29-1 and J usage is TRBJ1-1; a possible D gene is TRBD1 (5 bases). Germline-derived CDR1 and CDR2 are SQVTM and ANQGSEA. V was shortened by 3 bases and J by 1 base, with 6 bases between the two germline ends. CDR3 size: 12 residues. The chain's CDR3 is CSVEGQNTEAFF. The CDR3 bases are TGCAGCGTTGAGGGGCAGAACACTGAAGCTTTCTTT.

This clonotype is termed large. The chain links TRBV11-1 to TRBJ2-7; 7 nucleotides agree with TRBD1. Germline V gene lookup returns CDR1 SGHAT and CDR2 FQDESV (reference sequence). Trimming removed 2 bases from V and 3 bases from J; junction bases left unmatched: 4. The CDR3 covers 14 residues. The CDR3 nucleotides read TGTGCCAGCAGCTTATTCGGGGACAGCTACGAGCAGTACTTC. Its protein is CASSLFGDSYEQYF.

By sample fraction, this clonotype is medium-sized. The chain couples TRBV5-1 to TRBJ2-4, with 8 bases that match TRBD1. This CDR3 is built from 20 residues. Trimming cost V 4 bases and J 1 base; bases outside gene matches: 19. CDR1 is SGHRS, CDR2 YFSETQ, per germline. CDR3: CASSGRQGSPGFIAKNIQYF. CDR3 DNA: TGCGCCAGCAGCGGTAGACAGGGGTCCCCCGGATTTATCGCCAAAAACATTCAGTACTTC.

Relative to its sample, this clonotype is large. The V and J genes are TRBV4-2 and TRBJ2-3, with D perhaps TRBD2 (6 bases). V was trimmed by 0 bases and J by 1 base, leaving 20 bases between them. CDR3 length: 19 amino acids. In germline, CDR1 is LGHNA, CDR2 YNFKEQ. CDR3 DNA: TGTGCCAGCAGCCAAGATTTGTTCTTGCGGGAAACTGGCACAGATACGCAGTATTTT. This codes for CASSQDLFLRETGTDTQYF.

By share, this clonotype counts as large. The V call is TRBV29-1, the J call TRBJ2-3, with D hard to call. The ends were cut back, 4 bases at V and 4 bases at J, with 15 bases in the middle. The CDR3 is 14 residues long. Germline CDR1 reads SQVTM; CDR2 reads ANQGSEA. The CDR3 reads CSVVWGTDPDTQYF. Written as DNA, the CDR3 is TGCAGCGTTGTTTGGGGAACGGATCCAGATACGCAGTATTTT.

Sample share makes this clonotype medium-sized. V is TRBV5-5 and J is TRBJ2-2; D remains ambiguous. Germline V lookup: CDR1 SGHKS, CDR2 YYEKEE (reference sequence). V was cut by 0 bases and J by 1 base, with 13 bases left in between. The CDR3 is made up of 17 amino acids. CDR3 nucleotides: TGTGCCAGCAGCTTGGAACGGCGGCAAAAGAACACCGGGGAGCTGTTTTTT. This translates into CASSLERRQKNTGELFF.

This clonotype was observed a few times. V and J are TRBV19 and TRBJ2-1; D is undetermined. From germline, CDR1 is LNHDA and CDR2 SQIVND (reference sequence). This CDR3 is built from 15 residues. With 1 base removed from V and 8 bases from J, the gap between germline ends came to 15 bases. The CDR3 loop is CASSIGPSIGHEQFF. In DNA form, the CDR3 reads TGTGCCAGTAGTATAGGGCCTAGTATAGGCCATGAGCAGTTCTTC.

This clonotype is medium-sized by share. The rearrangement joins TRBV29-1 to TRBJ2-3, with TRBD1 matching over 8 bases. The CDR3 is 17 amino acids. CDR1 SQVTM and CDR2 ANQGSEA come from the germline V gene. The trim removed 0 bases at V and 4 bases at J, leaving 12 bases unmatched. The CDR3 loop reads CSVEDPLGQGHPDTQYF. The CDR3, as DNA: TGCAGCGTTGAAGATCCCCTCGGACAGGGCCATCCAGATACGCAGTATTTT.

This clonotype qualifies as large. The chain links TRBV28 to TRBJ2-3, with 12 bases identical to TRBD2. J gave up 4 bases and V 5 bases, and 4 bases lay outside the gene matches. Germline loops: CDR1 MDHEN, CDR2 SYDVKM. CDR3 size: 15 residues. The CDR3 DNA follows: TGTGCCAGCAGTCGGACTAGCGGGACAGCAGATACGCAGTATTTT. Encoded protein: CASSRTSGTADTQYF.

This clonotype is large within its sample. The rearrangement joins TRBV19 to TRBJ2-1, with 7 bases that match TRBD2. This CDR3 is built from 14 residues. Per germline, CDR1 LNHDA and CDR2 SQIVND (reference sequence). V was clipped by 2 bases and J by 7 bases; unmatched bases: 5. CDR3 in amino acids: CASSIRLANNEQFF. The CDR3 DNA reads TGTGCCAGTAGTATAAGACTAGCTAATAATGAGCAGTTCTTC. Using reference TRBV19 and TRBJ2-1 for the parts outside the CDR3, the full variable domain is DGGITQSPKYLFRKEGQNVTLSCEQNLNHDAMYWYRQDPGQGLRLIYYSQIVNDFQKGDIAEGYSVSREKKESFPLTVTSAQKNPTAFYLCASSIRLANNEQFFGPGTRLTVL.

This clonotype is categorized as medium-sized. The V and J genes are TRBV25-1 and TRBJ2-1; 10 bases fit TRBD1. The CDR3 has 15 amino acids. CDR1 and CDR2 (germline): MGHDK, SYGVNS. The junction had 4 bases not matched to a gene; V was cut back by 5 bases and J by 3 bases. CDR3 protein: CASSSGTGVYNEQFF. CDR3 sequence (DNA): TGTGCCAGCAGTTCCGGGACAGGGGTCTACAATGAGCAGTTCTTC.

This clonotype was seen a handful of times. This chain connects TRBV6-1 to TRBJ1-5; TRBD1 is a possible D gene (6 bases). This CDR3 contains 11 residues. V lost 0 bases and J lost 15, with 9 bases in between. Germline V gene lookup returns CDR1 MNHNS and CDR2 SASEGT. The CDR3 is CASSEADSRHF. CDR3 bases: TGTGCCAGCAGTGAAGCGGACAGCCGGCATTTT.

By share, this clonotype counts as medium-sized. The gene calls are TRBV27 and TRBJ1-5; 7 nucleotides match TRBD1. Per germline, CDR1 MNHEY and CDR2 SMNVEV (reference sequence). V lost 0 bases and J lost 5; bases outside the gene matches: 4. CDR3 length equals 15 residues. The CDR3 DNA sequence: TGTGCCAGCAGTTTATCGGCAGGGGGGCATCAGCCCCAGCATTTT. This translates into CASSLSAGGHQPQHF.

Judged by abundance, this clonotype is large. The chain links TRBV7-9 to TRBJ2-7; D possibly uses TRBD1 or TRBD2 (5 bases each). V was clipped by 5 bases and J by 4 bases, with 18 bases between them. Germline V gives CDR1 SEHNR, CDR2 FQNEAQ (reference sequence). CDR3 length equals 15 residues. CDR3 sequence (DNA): TGTGCCAGCAGCCAAGACGGGACCCGGATTTACGAGCAGTACTTC. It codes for CASSQDGTRIYEQYF.

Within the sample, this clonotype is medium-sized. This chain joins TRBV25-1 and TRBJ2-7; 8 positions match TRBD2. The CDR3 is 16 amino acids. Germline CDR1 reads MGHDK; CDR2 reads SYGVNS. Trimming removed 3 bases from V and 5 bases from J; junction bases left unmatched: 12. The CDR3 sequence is CASSDSIAGPGNEQYF. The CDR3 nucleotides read TGTGCCAGCAGTGATTCCATAGCGGGACCGGGGAACGAGCAGTACTTC.

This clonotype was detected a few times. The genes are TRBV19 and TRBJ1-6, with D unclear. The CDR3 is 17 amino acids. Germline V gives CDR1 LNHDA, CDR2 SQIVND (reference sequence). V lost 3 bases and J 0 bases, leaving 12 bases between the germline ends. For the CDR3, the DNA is TGTGCCAGTAGTATCTCGTTGGGGAGCTCCTATAATTCACCCCTCCACTTT. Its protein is CASSISLGSSYNSPLHF.

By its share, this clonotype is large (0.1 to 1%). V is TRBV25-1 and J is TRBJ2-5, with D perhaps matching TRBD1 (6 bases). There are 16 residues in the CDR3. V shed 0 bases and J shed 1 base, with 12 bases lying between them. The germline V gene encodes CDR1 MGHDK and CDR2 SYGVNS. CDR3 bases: TGTGCCAGCAGTGAATATAGGTGGGACACCCAAGAGACCCAGTACTTC. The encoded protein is CASSEYRWDTQETQYF.

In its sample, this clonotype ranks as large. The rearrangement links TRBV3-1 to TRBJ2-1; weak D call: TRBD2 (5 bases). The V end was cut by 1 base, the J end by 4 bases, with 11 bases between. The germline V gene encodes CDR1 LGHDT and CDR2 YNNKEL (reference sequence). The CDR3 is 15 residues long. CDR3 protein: CASSQVAEGYNEQFF. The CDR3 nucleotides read TGTGCCAGCAGCCAAGTGGCCGAGGGATACAATGAGCAGTTCTTC.

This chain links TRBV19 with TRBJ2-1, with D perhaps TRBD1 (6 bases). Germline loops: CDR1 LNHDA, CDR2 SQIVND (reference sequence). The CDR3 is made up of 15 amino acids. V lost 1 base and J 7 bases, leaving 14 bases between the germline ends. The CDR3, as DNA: TGTGCCAGTAGTATAGGGGACACTACGTATAATGAGCAGTTCTTC. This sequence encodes CASSIGDTTYNEQFF.

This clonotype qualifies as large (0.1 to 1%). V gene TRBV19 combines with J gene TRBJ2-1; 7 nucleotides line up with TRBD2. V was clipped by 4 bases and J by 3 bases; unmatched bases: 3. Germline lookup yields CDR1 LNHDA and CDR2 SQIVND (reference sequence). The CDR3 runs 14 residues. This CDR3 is CASSSSGGYNEQFF. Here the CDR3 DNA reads TGTGCCAGTAGTAGTTCGGGGGGCTACAATGAGCAGTTCTTC.

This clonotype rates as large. CDR3 protein: CSATPLADYSYEQYF. CDR3 coding DNA: TGCAGTGCTACCCCCTTAGCGGACTACTCCTACGAGCAGTACTTC. J is TRBJ2-7 and V is TRBV20-1; D may be TRBD2 (6 bases). The germline V gene has CDR1 DFQATT and CDR2 SNEGSKA (reference sequence). The CDR3 loop spans 15 amino acids. Trimming removed 4 bases at V and 0 bases at J, with 16 bases between.